This T cell receptor (beta chain) was recovered during a study of blood T cell repertoires in COVID-19 (dated by TCRdb to the early 2020s). In terms of the full investigation: Samples from collaborators originated in the United States, Italy and Spain and spanned both the acute and convalescent phases of COVID-19. The samples were drawn from the first 160 participants of the ongoing ImmuneRACE study and from under 1,500 subjects provided by 6 global collaborators. The repertoires were made available in a free public database intended to serve as a resource for research on the immune response to SARS-CoV-2. Subjects who had been exposed to COVID-19, were actively infected with it, or had recovered from it provided the deeply sampled blood TCRbeta repertoires that made up the dataset. Sample metadata almost always included a de-identified subject ID, COVID-19 status, age in years and sex. The material from the prospective study consisted of cDNA or gDNA derived from T cells, B-cell-depleted T cells, or PBMCs. Where available, HLA class I and class II types were taken from metadata supplied by the sample provider and were not determined by assay-based typing.

What the research found in general, with its limitations: The quantity of clinical and demographic metadata differed by source and by participant and was supplied without curation.

From its cysteine to its phenylalanine, the CDR3 spans 20 amino acids. Left in the record is the CDR3 DNA by itself, 60 bases read in frame from the first base. The germline V gene specifies MNHEY as CDR1 and SVGEGT as CDR2. V is trimmed back by 2 bases and J by 0 bases, and the junction contains 9 bases that no gene match accounts for. Whole blood was collected in K2EDTA tubes by collaborating institutions according to the institutions' own protocols. Collaborator samples were shipped for TCRbeta analysis as frozen whole blood, isolated PBMCs, or DNA extracted from either sample type. Turning to this clone: Its antigen is not yet known. Within one base of it there is no much larger clone, and no base qualities were kept.

TCRbeta CDR3 regions were amplified from genomic DNA by means of the immunoSEQ Assay, a bias-controlled multiplex PCR. In the authors' own workflow: Nucleated cell counts per sample were estimated from amplification of reference gene primers within the assay. Sequence reads were collapsed and filtered to measure the absolute abundance of every unique TCRbeta CDR3 rearrangement. For each sample, productive Simpson clonality was calculated as the square root of Simpson's diversity index over productive rearrangements. TCRdb limited this immuneACCESS table to in-frame rearrangements with V and J called. A share of clones is missing; checked studies link under half to unresolved V genes, and the rest is unexplained. V and J calls and clone size are as listed in that table; D and trimming were resolved from the DNA. For this sample there are approximately 260,000 clones; roughly 80% appear just once. The biggest ten clones account for roughly 9.6% of the sample.

This receptor was taken from a woman aged 80 or over with acute or convalescent COVID-19. Source material: peripheral blood. The rearrangement joined TRBV6-2 or TRBV6-3 to TRBJ2-3; 15 junctional bases match TRBD2. The CDR3 has the sequence CASSYRPGTSGGPSTDTQYF. DNA sequence: TGTGCCAGCAGTTACCGCCCCGGGACTAGCGGGGGGCCGAGCACAGATACGCAGTATTTT.